Each of the 18 T cell receptor beta chains below was sequenced from the same sample in a study of blood T cell repertoires in COVID-19. Assay used: immunoSEQ multiplex PCR; TCRdb lists only in-frame clones, some missing. The data show approximately 380,000 clones, with around 85% seen just once and 3% to 4.5% held by the top ten. Sequencing was done on a sample of peripheral blood. These receptor sequences come from a woman aged 18-35 years with acute or convalescent COVID-19.

This chain joins TRBV7-9 and TRBJ1-5; 9 bases are a match to TRBD1. V shed 8 bases and J 5 bases; nucleotides not matched to a gene: 7. The CDR3 is 14 amino acids. Looked up from germline, CDR1 is SEHNR and CDR2 is FQNEAQ (reference sequence). The CDR3 protein is CASSGQGDYQPQHF. The DNA for the CDR3 is TGTGCCAGCTCGGGACAGGGAGATTATCAGCCCCAGCATTTT.

J is TRBJ1-2 and V is TRBV5-1; 10 bases map to TRBD1. The CDR3 runs 15 residues. Germline V gene sequence: CDR1 SGHRS, CDR2 YFSETQ. The junction had 6 bases not matched to a gene; V was cut back by 4 bases and J by 3 bases. CDR3 in DNA: TGCGCCAGCAGCCAGGGACAGGGGATCGACTATGGCTACACCTTC. Translation gives CASSQGQGIDYGYTF. Filled out from reference TRBV5-1 and TRBJ1-2, the complete variable domain reads KAGVTQTPRYLIKTRGQQVTLSCSPISGHRSVSWYQQTPGQGLQFLFEYFSETQRNKGNFPGRFSGRQFSNSRSEMNVSTLELGDSALYLCASSQGQGIDYGYTFGSGTRLTVV.

V gene TRBV3-1 (or the pseudogene TRBV3-2) combines with J gene TRBJ2-1, with 8 bases that match TRBD2. CDR3 length equals 16 residues. CDR1 is LGHDT, CDR2 YNNKEL, per germline (reference sequence). Trimming cost V 7 bases and J 7 bases; bases outside gene matches: 15. The CDR3: CASTSGVAGYLNEQFF. The CDR3 DNA sequence: TGTGCCAGCACCTCAGGGGTAGCGGGATATCTGAATGAGCAGTTCTTC.

The chain has TRBV7-3 and TRBJ2-3; D possibly corresponds to TRBD1 (6 bases). The CDR3 covers 15 residues. Germline CDR1 reads SGHTA; CDR2 reads FQGTGA. V lost 5 bases to trimming and J lost 6 bases, with 18 bases between them. This CDR3 reads CASSPGWGQGDTQYF. CDR3 DNA: TGTGCCAGCAGCCCAGGTTGGGGGCAGGGGGATACGCAGTATTTT. The full variable domain, with the rest looked up from reference TRBV7-3 and TRBJ2-3, is GAGVSQTPSNKVTEKGKYVELRCDPISGHTALYWYRQSLGQGPEFLIYFQGTGAADDSGLPNDRFFAVRPEGSVSTLKIQRTERGDSAVYLCASSPGWGQGDTQYFGPGTRLTVL.

CDR3 nucleotides: TGTGCCAGCAGCCAAGAAGGGTTGGCGGCGGGGAAGTCCTACGAGCAGTACTTC. Protein product: CASSQEGLAAGKSYEQYF. This chain uses TRBV4-2 with TRBJ2-7, with TRBD2 as a possible D gene (6 bases). CDR3 size: 18 residues. The germline V gene has CDR1 LGHNA and CDR2 YNFKEQ. Trimming stripped 0 bases from V and 1 base from J, with 19 bases between.

This clone occurred once. The rearrangement joins TRBV24-1 to TRBJ2-1; 10 nucleotides line up with TRBD2. The germline V gene has CDR1 KGHDR and CDR2 SFDVKD. Trimming removed 5 bases from V and 6 bases from J; junction bases left unmatched: 6. The CDR3 spans 15 residues. Written as DNA, the CDR3 is TGTGCCACCAGTGCTCCGGGACTAGCGTCCAATGAGCAGTTCTTC. It translates to CATSAPGLASNEQFF.

This chain connects TRBV5-1 to TRBJ1-5, with a weak D call TRBD1 (5 bases). Trimming took 3 bases from V and 0 from J, leaving 10 bases between them. In germline, CDR1 is SGHRS, CDR2 YFSETQ. The CDR3 length is 15 residues. The CDR3 nucleotides read TGCGCCAGCAGCTCGGAGGGGTATAGCAATCAGCCCCAGCATTTT. It specifies CASSSEGYSNQPQHF.

The genes are TRBV27 and TRBJ1-6; D gene ambiguous. With 6 bases removed from V and 9 bases from J, the gap between germline ends came to 9 bases. CDR3 length: 12 residues. Germline V gene lookup returns CDR1 MNHEY and CDR2 SMNVEV (reference sequence). The CDR3 DNA reads TGTGCCAGCAGACCTGAGGGTTCACCCCTCCACTTT. This encodes CASRPEGSPLHF.

This clone was picked up one time. This chain links TRBV28 with TRBJ2-1, with a weak D call TRBD2 (6 bases). The V and J ends lost 3 bases and 5 bases respectively, with 14 bases between them. This CDR3 has 15 amino acids. CDR1 MDHEN and CDR2 SYDVKM come from the germline V gene. CDR3 nucleotides: TGTGCCAGCAGTTTTAATTCGGGGGTCCACAATGAGCAGTTCTTC. Translating gives CASSFNSGVHNEQFF. The variable domain in full, completed from reference TRBV28 and TRBJ2-1, reads DVKVTQSSRYLVKRTGEKVFLECVQDMDHENMFWYRQDPGLGLRLIYFSYDVKMKEKGDIPEGYSVSREKKERFSLILESASTNQTSMYLCASSFNSGVHNEQFFGPGTRLTVL.

This rearrangement joins TRBV12-3 or TRBV12-4 to TRBJ2-3; perhaps TRBD2 as D (5 bases). Trimming removed 7 bases from V and 6 bases from J, with 8 bases in between. The CDR3 has 11 residues. The CDR3 DNA reads as TGTGCCAGCACCGGCGGGGATACGCAGTATTTT. It specifies CASTGGDTQYF.

The chain has TRBV5-1 and TRBJ2-1; 9 positions agree with TRBD2. Germline values: CDR1 SGHRS, CDR2 YFSETQ. The CDR3 consists of 16 residues. The ends lost 4 bases at V and 3 bases at J; junction bases unmatched: 8. The CDR3 nucleotides read TGCGCCAGCAGCGGAATAGCGGGAGATAACTACAATGAGCAGTTCTTC. Protein: CASSGIAGDNYNEQFF.

Comments on this clone: Other nucleotide sequences from this sample produce the same CDR3. The chain combines TRBV3-1 (or the pseudogene TRBV3-2) with TRBJ2-7; 7 bases align to TRBD2. This CDR3 is built from 16 residues. CDR1 and CDR2 (germline): LGHDT, YNNKEL (reference sequence). The J segment lost 2 bases and the V segment lost 0 bases, leaving 7 bases of the junction unmatched. CDR3 bases: TGTGCCAGCAGCCAAGAGGCTACTAGCGCAACCTACGAGCAGTACTTC. Residues: CASSQEATSATYEQYF.

In this sample, this clone turned up once. The chain couples TRBV2 to TRBJ2-1; 8 bases map to TRBD2. CDR3 size: 15 residues. Unmatched junction bases numbered 10, after V lost 6 bases and J lost 6 bases. The germline gives CDR1 SNHLY, CDR2 FYNNEI. This CDR3 reads CASRAGAKRSNEQFF. CDR3 DNA sequence: TGTGCCAGCAGAGCGGGGGCCAAGAGATCCAATGAGCAGTTCTTC.

This clone was seen more than once but under ten times. The chain employs TRBV11-1 and TRBJ1-1; 7 bases line up with TRBD1. J lost 7 bases, V lost 3 bases, and 5 bases had no gene match. CDR3 length: 13 residues. Germline-derived CDR1 and CDR2 are SGHAT and FQDESV (reference sequence). The CDR3 loop is CASSLLQGYEAFF. The DNA for the CDR3 is TGTGCCAGCAGCTTGCTACAGGGGTATGAAGCTTTCTTT.

This clone was seen only once. This specimen includes other DNA sequences encoding the same CDR3. The chain uses TRBV5-1 and TRBJ1-1; 8 nucleotides match TRBD1. V was clipped by 4 bases and J by 5 bases; unmatched bases: 7. Germline loops: CDR1 SGHRS, CDR2 YFSETQ. CDR3 length equals 14 residues. As DNA, the CDR3 is TGCGCCAGCAGCCCCGGGACAGGAGGGACTGAAGCTTTCTTT. This codes for CASSPGTGGTEAFF.

This clone occurred once. The chain combines TRBV13 with TRBJ1-3; no clear D gene. The CDR3 has 12 amino acids. Trimming cost V 6 bases and J 4 bases, with 7 bases left between them. CDR1 is PRHDT, CDR2 FYEKMQ, per germline (reference sequence). This CDR3 is CASRAQGNTIYF. The CDR3 nucleotides are TGTGCCAGCAGGGCCCAGGGAAACACCATATATTTT.

V usage is TRBV6-5 and J usage is TRBJ1-1; D unresolved. The CDR3 runs to 13 residues. From germline, CDR1 is MNHEY and CDR2 SVGAGI. CDR3 sequence reads: CASYGDSNTEAFF. The CDR3 bases are TGTGCTAGTTATGGAGATTCGAACACTGAAGCTTTCTTT.

The chain carries TRBV19 and TRBJ1-2, with a possible D match to TRBD1 (6 bases). The V end was cut by 5 bases, the J end by 8 bases, with 24 bases between. CDR3 size: 16 residues. Germline loops: CDR1 LNHDA, CDR2 SQIVND (reference sequence). The chain's CDR3 is CASSEAAGVTLGGYTF. CDR3 DNA: TGTGCCAGTAGTGAGGCCGCAGGGGTTACCCTAGGCGGCTACACCTTC. Complete variable domain (other parts from reference TRBV19 and TRBJ1-2): DGGITQSPKYLFRKEGQNVTLSCEQNLNHDAMYWYRQDPGQGLRLIYYSQIVNDFQKGDIAEGYSVSREKKESFPLTVTSAQKNPTAFYLCASSEAAGVTLGGYTFGSGTRLTVV.